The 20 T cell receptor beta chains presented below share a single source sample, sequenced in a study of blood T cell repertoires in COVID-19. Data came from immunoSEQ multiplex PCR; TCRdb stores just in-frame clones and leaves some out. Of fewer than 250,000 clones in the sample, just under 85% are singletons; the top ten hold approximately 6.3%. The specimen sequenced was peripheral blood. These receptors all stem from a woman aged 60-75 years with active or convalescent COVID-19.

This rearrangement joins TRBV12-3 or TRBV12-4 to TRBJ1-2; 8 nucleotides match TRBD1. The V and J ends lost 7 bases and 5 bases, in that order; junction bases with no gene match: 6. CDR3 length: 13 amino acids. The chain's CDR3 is CASTTGGTYGYTF. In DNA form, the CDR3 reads TGTGCCAGCACCACAGGGGGGACTTATGGCTACACCTTC.

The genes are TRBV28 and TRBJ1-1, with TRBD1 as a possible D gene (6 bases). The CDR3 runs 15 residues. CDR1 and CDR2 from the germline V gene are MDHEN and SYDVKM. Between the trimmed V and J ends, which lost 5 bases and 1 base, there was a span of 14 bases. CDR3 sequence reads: CASSTPGGENTEAFF. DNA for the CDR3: TGTGCCAGCAGTACCCCGGGGGGCGAGAACACTGAAGCTTTCTTT.

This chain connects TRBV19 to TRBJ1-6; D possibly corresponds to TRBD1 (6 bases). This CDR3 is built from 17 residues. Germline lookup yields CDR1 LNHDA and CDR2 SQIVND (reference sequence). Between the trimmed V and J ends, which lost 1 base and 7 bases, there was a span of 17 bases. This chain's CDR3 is CASSIGTWGQANSPLHF. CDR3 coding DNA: TGTGCCAGTAGTATAGGGACCTGGGGGCAGGCAAATTCACCCCTCCACTTT.

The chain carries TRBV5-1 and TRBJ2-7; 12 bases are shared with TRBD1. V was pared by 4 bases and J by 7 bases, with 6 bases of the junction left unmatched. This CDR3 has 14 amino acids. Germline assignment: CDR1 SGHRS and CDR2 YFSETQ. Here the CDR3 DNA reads TGCGCCAGCAGCACGCCGGGACAGGGGGCGGAGCAGTACTTC. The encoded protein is CASSTPGQGAEQYF.

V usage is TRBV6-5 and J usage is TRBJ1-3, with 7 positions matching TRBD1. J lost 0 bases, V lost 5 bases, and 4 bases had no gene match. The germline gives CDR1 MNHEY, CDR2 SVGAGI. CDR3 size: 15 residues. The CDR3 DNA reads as TGTGCCAGCAGTCGGGACAGACCCTCTGGAAACACCATATATTTT. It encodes CASSRDRPSGNTIYF.

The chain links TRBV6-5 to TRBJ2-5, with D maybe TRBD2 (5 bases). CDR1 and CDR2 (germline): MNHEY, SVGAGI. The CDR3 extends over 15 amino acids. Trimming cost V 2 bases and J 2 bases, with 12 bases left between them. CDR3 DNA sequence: TGTGCCAGCAGTTACGAGCCGGGGAGTCAAGAGACCCAGTACTTC. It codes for CASSYEPGSQETQYF.

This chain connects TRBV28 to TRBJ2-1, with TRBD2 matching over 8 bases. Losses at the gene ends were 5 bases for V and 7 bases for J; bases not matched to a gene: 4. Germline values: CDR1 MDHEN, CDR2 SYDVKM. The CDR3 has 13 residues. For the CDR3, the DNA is TGTGCCAGCAGTCAAGGACTAGCTAATGAGCAGTTCTTC. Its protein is CASSQGLANEQFF.

This CDR3 reads CASSYLRGGSYNEQFF. The CDR3 DNA follows: TGTGCCAGCAGTTACCTCAGGGGCGGCTCCTACAATGAGCAGTTCTTC. The rearrangement links TRBV28 to TRBJ2-1, with a possible D match to TRBD1 (6 bases). CDR1 MDHEN and CDR2 SYDVKM come from the germline V gene. The CDR3 has 16 residues. The ends were cut back, 4 bases at V and 0 bases at J, with 13 bases in the middle.

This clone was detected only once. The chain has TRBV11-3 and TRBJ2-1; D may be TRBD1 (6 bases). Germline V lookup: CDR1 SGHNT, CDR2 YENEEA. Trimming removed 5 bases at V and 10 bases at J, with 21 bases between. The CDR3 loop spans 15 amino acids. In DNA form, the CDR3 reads TGTGCCAGCAGCCCTGGTAGTGGGCCTACAGGGGAGCAGTTCTTC. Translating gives CASSPGSGPTGEQFF.

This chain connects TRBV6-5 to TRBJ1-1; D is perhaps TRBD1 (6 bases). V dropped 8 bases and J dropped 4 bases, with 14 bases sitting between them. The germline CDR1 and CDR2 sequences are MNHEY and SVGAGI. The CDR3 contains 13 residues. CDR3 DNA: TGTGCCAGCGGGAAGACAGGCGTCACTGAAGCTTTCTTT. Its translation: CASGKTGVTEAFF.

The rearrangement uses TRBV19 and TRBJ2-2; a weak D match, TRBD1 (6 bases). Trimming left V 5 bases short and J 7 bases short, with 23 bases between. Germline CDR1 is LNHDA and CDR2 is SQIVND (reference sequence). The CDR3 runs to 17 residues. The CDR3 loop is CASSAYLRDNGLGELFF. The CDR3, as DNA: TGTGCCAGTAGTGCCTACCTCCGGGACAACGGGCTCGGGGAGCTGTTTTTT.

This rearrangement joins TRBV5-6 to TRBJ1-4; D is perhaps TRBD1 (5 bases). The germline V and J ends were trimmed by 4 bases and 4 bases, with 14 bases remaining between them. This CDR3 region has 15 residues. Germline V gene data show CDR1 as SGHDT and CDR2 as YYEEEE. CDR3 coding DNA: TGTGCCAGCAGCCTGACTCGGGGGGTTAATGAAAAACTGTTTTTT. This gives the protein CASSLTRGVNEKLFF.

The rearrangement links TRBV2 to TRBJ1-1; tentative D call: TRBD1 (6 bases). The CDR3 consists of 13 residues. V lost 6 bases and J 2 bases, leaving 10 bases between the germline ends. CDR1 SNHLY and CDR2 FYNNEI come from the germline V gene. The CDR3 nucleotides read TGTGCCAGCAGAACAGGGTTAAACACTGAAGCTTTCTTT. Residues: CASRTGLNTEAFF.

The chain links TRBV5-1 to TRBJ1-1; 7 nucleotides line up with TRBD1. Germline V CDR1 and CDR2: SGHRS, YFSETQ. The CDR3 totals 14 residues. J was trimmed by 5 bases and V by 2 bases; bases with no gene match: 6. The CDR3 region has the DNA TGCGCCAGCAGCTTCACAGGGGTTGGGACTGAAGCTTTCTTT. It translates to CASSFTGVGTEAFF. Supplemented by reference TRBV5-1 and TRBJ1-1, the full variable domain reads KAGVTQTPRYLIKTRGQQVTLSCSPISGHRSVSWYQQTPGQGLQFLFEYFSETQRNKGNFPGRFSGRQFSNSRSEMNVSTLELGDSALYLCASSFTGVGTEAFFGQGTRLTVV.

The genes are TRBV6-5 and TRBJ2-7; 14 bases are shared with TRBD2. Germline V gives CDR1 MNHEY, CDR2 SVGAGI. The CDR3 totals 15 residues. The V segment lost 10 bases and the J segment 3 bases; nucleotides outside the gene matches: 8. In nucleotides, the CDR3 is TGTGCCACCGGGACTAGCGGGGGCATACTCTACGAGCAGTACTTC. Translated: CATGTSGGILYEQYF.

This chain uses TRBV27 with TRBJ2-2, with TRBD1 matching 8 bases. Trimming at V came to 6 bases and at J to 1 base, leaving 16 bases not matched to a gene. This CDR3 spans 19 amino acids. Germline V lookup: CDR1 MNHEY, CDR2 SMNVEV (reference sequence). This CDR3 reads CASSMTPTPGTGNTGELFF. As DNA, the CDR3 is TGTGCCAGCAGCATGACCCCGACCCCCGGGACAGGGAACACCGGGGAGCTGTTTTTT.

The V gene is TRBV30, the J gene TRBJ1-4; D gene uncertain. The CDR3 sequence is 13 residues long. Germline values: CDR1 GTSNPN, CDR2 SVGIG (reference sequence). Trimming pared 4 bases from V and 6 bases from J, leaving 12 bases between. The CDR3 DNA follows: TGTGCCTGGAAACCAGGCCCGGATGAAAAACTGTTTTTT. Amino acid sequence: CAWKPGPDEKLFF.

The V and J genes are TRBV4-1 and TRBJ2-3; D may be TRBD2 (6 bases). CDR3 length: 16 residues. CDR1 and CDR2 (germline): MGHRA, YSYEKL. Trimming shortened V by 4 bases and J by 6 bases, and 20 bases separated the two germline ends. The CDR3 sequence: CASSRDPGPRGDTQYF. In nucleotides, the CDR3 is TGCGCCAGCAGCCGAGACCCGGGACCCCGGGGGGATACGCAGTATTTT.

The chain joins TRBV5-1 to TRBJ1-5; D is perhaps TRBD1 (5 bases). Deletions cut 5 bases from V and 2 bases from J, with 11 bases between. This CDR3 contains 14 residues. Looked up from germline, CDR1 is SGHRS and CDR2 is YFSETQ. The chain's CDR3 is CASRETGGNQPQHF. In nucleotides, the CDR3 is TGCGCCAGCAGGGAAACAGGAGGCAATCAGCCCCAGCATTTT.

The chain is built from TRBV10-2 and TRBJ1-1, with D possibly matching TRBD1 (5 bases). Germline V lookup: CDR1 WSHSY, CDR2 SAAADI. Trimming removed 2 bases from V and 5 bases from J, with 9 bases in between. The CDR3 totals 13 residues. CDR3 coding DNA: TGCGCCAGCAGTGAGGGGGCTGGAACTGAAGCTTTCTTT. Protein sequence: CASSEGAGTEAFF.